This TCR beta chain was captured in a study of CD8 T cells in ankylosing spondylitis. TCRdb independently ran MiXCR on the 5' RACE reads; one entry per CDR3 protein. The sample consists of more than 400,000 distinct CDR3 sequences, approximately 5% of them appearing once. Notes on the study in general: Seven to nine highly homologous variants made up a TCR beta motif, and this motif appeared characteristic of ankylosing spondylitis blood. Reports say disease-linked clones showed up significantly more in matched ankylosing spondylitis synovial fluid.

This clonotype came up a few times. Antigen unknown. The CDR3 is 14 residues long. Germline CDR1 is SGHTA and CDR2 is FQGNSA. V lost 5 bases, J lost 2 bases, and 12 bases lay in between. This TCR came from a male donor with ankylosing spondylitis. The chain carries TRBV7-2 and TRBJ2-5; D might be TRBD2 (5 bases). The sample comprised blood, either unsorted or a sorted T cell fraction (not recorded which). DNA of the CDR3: TGTGCCAGCAGCCCCCGCCCGGGACAAGAGACCCAGTACTTC. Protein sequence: CASSPRPGQETQYF.